Following are 8 T cell receptor beta chains from one sample sequenced in a study of blood T cells in healthy people across ages. It was with a sample-barcoded 5' primer and a J-beta primer mix that a second PCR of roughly 7 to 12 cycles was run. Each CDR3 protein gets one entry after TCRdb re-called the 5' RACE reads with MiXCR. The sample carries 700,000 to 850,000 distinct CDR3 sequences, around 36% recorded once. The specimen was blood. These receptors originate from a man in his late teens or twenties in good health.

This clonotype was recorded a few times. The gene calls are TRBV2 and TRBJ2-5, with D tentatively TRBD2 (5 bases). In germline, CDR1 is SNHLY, CDR2 FYNNEI. V lost 6 bases to trimming and J lost 11 bases, with 19 bases between them. This CDR3 has 13 residues. This CDR3 reads CASRVVAGNEQYF. DNA of the CDR3: TGTGCCAGCAGGGTAGTGGCGGGCAATGAGCAGTACTTC.

A few counts support this clonotype. V gene TRBV5-1 combines with J gene TRBJ2-3; D call uncertain. CDR3 length: 16 amino acids. Germline CDR1 reads SGHRS; CDR2 reads YFSETQ. The V end lost 4 bases, the J end lost 0 bases, and 15 bases lay between the germline ends. CDR3 coding DNA: TGCGCCAGCAGCCTAACTTCGGTGGAGAGCACAGATACGCAGTATTTT. Residues: CASSLTSVESTDTQYF.

This clonotype was counted many times. The chain employs TRBV27 and TRBJ2-1; 12 bases map to TRBD2. In germline, CDR1 is MNHEY, CDR2 SMNVEV (reference sequence). CDR3 length: 15 amino acids. Trimming took 5 bases from V and 5 from J; bases not matched to a gene: 4. This CDR3 reads CASSPSGGAHNEQFF. The DNA for the CDR3 is TGTGCCAGCAGTCCTAGCGGGGGGGCCCACAATGAGCAGTTCTTC.

The rearrangement links TRBV11-2 to TRBJ2-5; no clear D gene. Germline-derived CDR1 and CDR2 are SGHAT and FQNNGV. The V and J ends lost 5 bases and 3 bases respectively, with 10 bases between them. The CDR3 length is 13 residues. The CDR3 DNA sequence: TGTGCCAGCAGCCCTTCAGTCAAAGAGACCCAGTACTTC. Translating gives CASSPSVKETQYF.

This chain links TRBV9 with TRBJ2-3; D remains unclear. In germline, CDR1 is SGDLS, CDR2 YYNGEE. The CDR3 runs to 13 residues. Between the trimmed V and J ends, which lost 0 bases and 6 bases, there was a span of 8 bases. This chain's CDR3 is CASSVEDSDTQYF. The CDR3 nucleotides read TGTGCCAGCAGCGTAGAAGATTCCGATACGCAGTATTTT.

The chain has TRBV10-3 and TRBJ1-2; no definite D call. Germline-derived CDR1 and CDR2 are ENHRY and SYGVKD. The CDR3 has 15 residues. V dropped 6 bases and J dropped 4 bases, with 18 bases sitting between them. The CDR3 DNA reads as TGTGCCATCAGCGCACTTATGGACGGAAGCTATGGCTACACCTTC. It yields the protein CAISALMDGSYGYTF.

This clonotype was observed a single time. The CDR3 is CASSGSAESTDTQYF. DNA of the CDR3: TGCGCCAGCAGTGGGTCAGCAGAGTCGACAGATACGCAGTATTTT. This chain uses TRBV10-1 with TRBJ2-3; D is unclear. Trimming shortened V by 4 bases and J by 3 bases, and 14 bases separated the two germline ends. CDR3 length: 15 residues. Germline CDR1 reads WNHNN; CDR2 reads SYGVQD (reference sequence).

The table lists this clonotype with a few counts. The V call is TRBV6-1, the J call TRBJ2-7; D gene uncertain. Germline V gene lookup returns CDR1 MNHNS and CDR2 SASEGT. This CDR3 comprises 15 residues. V lost 2 bases and J lost 4, with 15 bases in between. Here the CDR3 reads CASSERPEKVYEQYF. CDR3 in DNA: TGTGCCAGCAGTGAACGGCCGGAAAAGGTATACGAGCAGTACTTC.